Presented here are 3 T cell receptor beta chains from one specimen sequenced in a study of T cell changes during pregnancy in multiple sclerosis. Clones were read by immunoSEQ multiplex PCR, and TCRdb kept only the in-frame ones, dropping some. Among around 130,000 clones listed, roughly 97% were seen once. This sample comprised peripheral blood, obtained after pregnancy. The receptors were gathered from a female donor with multiple sclerosis, enrolled in a pregnancy study.

The CDR3 here is CASSLDFAEQFF. CDR3 DNA: TGTGCCAGCAGCTTAGACTTTGCCGAGCAGTTCTTC. The V call is TRBV7-9, the J call TRBJ2-1; D is unclear. This CDR3 spans 12 amino acids. V was shortened by 1 base and J by 10 bases, with 8 bases between the two germline ends. The germline gives CDR1 SEHNR, CDR2 FQNEAQ (reference sequence).

V and J are TRBV15 and TRBJ2-1, with D possibly TRBD2 on 5 matching bases. The ends were cut back, 8 bases at V and 10 bases at J, with 18 bases in the middle. This CDR3 spans 13 amino acids. Germline values: CDR1 LNHNV, CDR2 YYDKDF (reference sequence). CDR3 coding DNA: TGTGCCACCTCGGGGTCCCCCAAAGGAGAGCAGTTCTTC. This codes for CATSGSPKGEQFF.

This chain uses TRBV5-4 with TRBJ2-1; D unclear. The CDR3 length is 15 residues. V lost 0 bases and J lost 3, with 10 bases in between. Germline CDR1 and CDR2: SGHNT and YYREEE (reference sequence). In DNA form, the CDR3 reads TGTGCCAGCAGCTTGGAAATAGATATCTACAATGAGCAGTTCTTC. Translated: CASSLEIDIYNEQFF.